The 27 T cell receptor beta chains below were found in one sample sequenced in a study of cytomegalovirus exposure and HLA in healthy donors. The PCR had 60 Vbeta and 13 Jbeta primers. Sequencing used immunoSEQ multiplex PCR; TCRdb keeps in-frame clones, though not all of them. The sample lists about 200,000 clones; less than 90% were seen once. Material for sequencing was PBMCs. Receptors originate from a young woman in good health and CMV-seronegative.

This clone was detected only once. This sequence joins TRBV19 and TRBJ2-5; a possible D gene is TRBD2 (6 bases). Germline-derived CDR1 and CDR2 are LNHDA and SQIVND (reference sequence). The length of the CDR3 is 14 residues. V lost 3 bases and J lost 1, with 9 bases in between. CDR3 DNA: TGTGCCAGTAGTATGGGGGGTACCCAAGAGACCCAGTACTTC. It yields the protein CASSMGGTQETQYF.

This rearrangement joins TRBV7-8 to TRBJ1-1; 7 bases are shared with TRBD1. CDR1 SGHVS and CDR2 FQNEAQ come from the germline V gene. This CDR3 is 16 amino acids long. V lost 5 bases to trimming and J lost 0 bases; unmatched junction nucleotides: 9. CDR3 residues: CASSNRDRTLNTEAFF. CDR3 DNA: TGTGCCAGCAGCAACCGGGACAGAACTTTGAACACTGAAGCTTTCTTT.

In nucleotides, the CDR3 is TGTGCCAGCAGCCTTCAGCGGGAGGGGGGAGAGACCCAGTACTTC. Its protein product is CASSLQREGGETQYF. V is TRBV5-6 and J is TRBJ2-5; 10 bases map to TRBD2. The CDR3 sequence is 15 residues long. Germline V gives CDR1 SGHDT, CDR2 YYEEEE. Trimming cost V 4 bases and J 4 bases; bases outside gene matches: 7.

This clone was recorded a few times. The chain employs TRBV7-9 and TRBJ2-7; D is possibly TRBD2 (6 bases). The CDR3 is 16 residues long. Trimming cost V 1 base and J 3 bases, with 16 bases left between them. Germline lookup yields CDR1 SEHNR and CDR2 FQNEAQ (reference sequence). The CDR3 here is CASSLESGPIIYEQYF. CDR3 nucleotides: TGTGCCAGCAGCTTAGAAAGCGGGCCGATCATCTACGAGCAGTACTTC.

The rearrangement links TRBV9 to TRBJ2-7; 9 bases are a match to TRBD2. This CDR3 region has 16 residues. V shed 1 base and J 2 bases; nucleotides not matched to a gene: 7. In germline, CDR1 is SGDLS, CDR2 YYNGEE. The CDR3 here is CASSVSDSGGTYEQYF. The CDR3 DNA sequence: TGTGCCAGCAGCGTAAGTGATAGCGGGGGAACCTACGAGCAGTACTTC.

This clone was detected a few times. CDR3 amino acids: CASGQNVFETQYF. For the CDR3, the DNA is TGTGCCAGCGGACAGAATGTTTTTGAGACCCAGTACTTC. The genes are TRBV2 and TRBJ2-5; D may be TRBD1 (6 bases). Trimming removed 8 bases at V and 5 bases at J, with 15 bases between. The V gene's germline CDR1 is SNHLY and CDR2 FYNNEI. The CDR3 runs to 13 residues.

The chain couples TRBV19 to TRBJ2-1; D is possibly TRBD2 (6 bases). Germline-derived CDR1 and CDR2 are LNHDA and SQIVND (reference sequence). CDR3 size: 14 residues. Trimming took off 4 bases at V and 5 bases at J, with 12 bases between the two ends. CDR3 amino acids: CASSTPGGHNEQFF. DNA of the CDR3: TGTGCCAGTAGTACCCCCGGGGGACACAATGAGCAGTTCTTC.

The J gene is TRBJ2-5, the V gene TRBV6-1, with 10 bases aligning to TRBD1. The J call could be wrong; TRBJ2-7 is a better fit for the DNA end. Germline CDR1 MNHNS, CDR2 SASEGT. The length of the CDR3 is 14 residues. The CDR3: CASTGTGEGYEQYF. CDR3 bases: TGTGCCAGCACGGGGACAGGGGAAGGTTACGAGCAGTACTTC.

The chain carries TRBV28 and TRBJ2-5; weak D call: TRBD1 (6 bases). Between the trimmed V and J ends, which lost 3 bases and 2 bases, there was a span of 16 bases. Germline V CDR1 and CDR2: MDHEN, SYDVKM. This CDR3 comprises 16 residues. The CDR3 nucleotides read TGTGCCAGCAGTTTCATGAGCTTAGGGGGACAAGAGACCCAGTACTTC. Amino acid sequence: CASSFMSLGGQETQYF.

The J gene is TRBJ2-7, the V gene TRBV6-1; weak D call: TRBD1 (6 bases). There are 13 residues in the CDR3. Germline CDR1 reads MNHNS; CDR2 reads SASEGT. V was cut by 5 bases and J by 3 bases, with 11 bases left in between. The CDR3: CASSYQQGYEQYF. In nucleotides, the CDR3 is TGTGCCAGCAGTTATCAACAGGGCTACGAGCAGTACTTC.

The chain carries TRBV7-9 and TRBJ2-3, with D maybe TRBD1 (5 bases). The V end was cut by 2 bases, the J end by 6 bases, with 12 bases between. Germline V gene sequence: CDR1 SEHNR, CDR2 FQNEAQ (reference sequence). This CDR3 comprises 14 residues. CDR3 coding DNA: TGTGCCAGCAGCTTAAGTGGGGCCTCGGATACGCAGTATTTT. It codes for CASSLSGASDTQYF.

This chain uses TRBV9 with TRBJ2-5; D is unclear. Trimming pared 0 bases from V and 2 bases from J, leaving 8 bases between. The germline gives CDR1 SGDLS, CDR2 YYNGEE. The CDR3 length is 14 residues. The CDR3 DNA reads as TGTGCCAGCAGCGTAGCGTGGCAACAAGAGACCCAGTACTTC. Protein: CASSVAWQQETQYF.

The chain joins TRBV18 to TRBJ1-3; 7 bases align to TRBD1. This CDR3 comprises 15 residues. The germline V gene has CDR1 KGHSH and CDR2 LQKENI. V trimming: 1 base; J trimming: 2 bases; junction bases outside the gene matches: 2. This CDR3 is CASSPQGATGNTIYF. Here the CDR3 DNA reads TGTGCCAGCTCACCACAGGGGGCAACTGGAAACACCATATATTTT.

The chain links TRBV28 to TRBJ2-7; 8 nucleotides match TRBD1. Germline V lookup: CDR1 MDHEN, CDR2 SYDVKM. The CDR3 is made up of 14 amino acids. V lost 6 bases, J lost 4 bases, and 8 bases stayed unmatched. The CDR3 here is CASSFPDREYEQYF. Here the CDR3 DNA reads TGTGCCAGCAGCTTCCCGGACAGGGAATACGAGCAGTACTTC.

The V and J genes are TRBV19 and TRBJ2-7, with 10 nucleotides matching TRBD1. V shed 8 bases, J shed 3 bases, and the junction held 10 bases outside the gene matches. CDR1 is LNHDA, CDR2 SQIVND, per germline (reference sequence). The CDR3 totals 15 residues. The CDR3 nucleotides are TGTGCCAGTGCCACCGGGGGACAGGGGTTCTACGAGCAGTACTTC. The encoded protein is CASATGGQGFYEQYF.

The V gene is TRBV7-9, the J gene TRBJ1-2, with D tentatively TRBD1 (5 bases). The CDR3 has 15 residues. Germline loops: CDR1 SEHNR, CDR2 FQNEAQ (reference sequence). V was cut by 2 bases and J by 8 bases, with 18 bases left in between. The chain's CDR3 is CASSLWFQDIVGYTF. CDR3 nucleotides: TGTGCCAGCAGCTTATGGTTTCAGGACATCGTGGGCTACACCTTC.

This clone has just one count. The chain links TRBV7-2 to TRBJ1-5; D is possibly TRBD1 (6 bases). V was clipped by 5 bases and J by 0 bases, with 17 bases between them. Germline V gene sequence: CDR1 SGHTA, CDR2 FQGNSA. This CDR3 contains 17 residues. DNA of the CDR3: TGTGCCAGCAGCCCTGACGGGACACTCTATAGCAATCAGCCCCAGCATTTT. This translates into CASSPDGTLYSNQPQHF. The entire variable domain, with the rest obtained from reference TRBV7-2 and TRBJ1-5, is as follows: GAGVSQSPSNKVTEKGKDVELRCDPISGHTALYWYRQSLGQGLEFLIYFQGNSAPDKSGLPSDRFSAERTGGSVSTLTIQRTQQEDSAVYLCASSPDGTLYSNQPQHFGDGTRLSIL.

The chain carries TRBV27 and TRBJ2-7; 9 positions match TRBD1. This CDR3 is 13 amino acids long. Germline V gene sequence: CDR1 MNHEY, CDR2 SMNVEV (reference sequence). J lost 4 bases, V lost 3 bases, and 1 base had no gene match. The DNA of the CDR3 is TGTGCCAGCAGTTTCGGACAGGGGTACGAGCAGTACTTC. It specifies CASSFGQGYEQYF.

The J gene is TRBJ2-7, the V gene TRBV28; 7 bases are a match to TRBD2. The CDR3 covers 14 residues. V gave up 2 bases and J gave up 6 bases; unmatched junction bases: 7. Germline assignment: CDR1 MDHEN and CDR2 SYDVKM. CDR3 amino acids: CASSLHGGVFEQYF. CDR3 sequence (DNA): TGTGCCAGCAGTTTACATGGGGGGGTTTTCGAGCAGTACTTC.

This chain links TRBV12-1 with TRBJ1-5. TRBV12-1 is a pseudogene. There are 15 residues in the CDR3. The CDR3 loop reads CASSKHGGTDQPQHF. CDR3 DNA: TGTGCCAGCAGCAAACACGGGGGGACGGATCAGCCCCAGCATTTT.

This chain links TRBV7-3 with TRBJ2-5, with TRBD2 identical over 15 bases. Losses at the gene ends were 5 bases for V and 5 bases for J; bases not matched to a gene: 3. This CDR3 has 15 residues. Per the germline V gene, CDR1 is SGHTA and CDR2 is FQGTGA. The CDR3, as DNA: TGTGCCAGCAGCCGCGGACTAGCGGGAGGGGAGACCCAGTACTTC. It is translated as CASSRGLAGGETQYF.

The chain is built from TRBV18 and TRBJ1-5; 9 bases fit TRBD1. Germline CDR1 KGHSH, CDR2 LQKENI. The CDR3 consists of 16 residues. Germline trimming cut 3 bases from V and 1 base from J; bases unmatched to any gene: 4. The CDR3 DNA reads as TGTGCCAGCTCACCGCGGGGGACAGGGAGCAATCAGCCCCAGCATTTT. It yields the protein CASSPRGTGSNQPQHF.

The chain carries TRBV10-3 and TRBJ1-5, with D possibly TRBD1 on 6 matching bases. The V gene's germline CDR1 is ENHRY and CDR2 SYGVKD. V was shortened by 6 bases and J by 5 bases, with 11 bases between the two germline ends. The CDR3 extends over 13 amino acids. In nucleotides, the CDR3 is TGTGCCATCAGAGGGGGGGCGGATCAGCCCCAGCATTTT. Translated: CAIRGGADQPQHF.

Here the CDR3 reads CASSKGLADYNEQFF. The CDR3 nucleotides read TGTGCCAGCAGCAAGGGACTAGCAGATTACAATGAGCAGTTCTTC. The chain combines TRBV7-3 with TRBJ2-1; 9 bases fit TRBD2. From germline, CDR1 is SGHTA and CDR2 FQGTGA. Trimming cost V 5 bases and J 4 bases; bases outside gene matches: 6. CDR3 length: 15 amino acids.

This clone appeared a single time. The V call is TRBV7-3, the J call TRBJ2-6; the D is unclear. Trimming took off 5 bases at V and 2 bases at J, with 16 bases between the two ends. The CDR3 length is 17 residues. Germline CDR1 reads SGHTA; CDR2 reads FQGTGA. The CDR3 nucleotides are TGTGCCAGCAGCCCGATCACATCCAGGACTGGGGCCAACGTCCTGACTTTC. It codes for CASSPITSRTGANVLTF. Filled out from reference TRBV7-3 and TRBJ2-6, the complete variable domain reads GAGVSQTPSNKVTEKGKYVELRCDPISGHTALYWYRQSLGQGPEFLIYFQGTGAADDSGLPNDRFFAVRPEGSVSTLKIQRTERGDSAVYLCASSPITSRTGANVLTFGAGSRLTVL.

The gene calls are TRBV7-3 and TRBJ2-7, with a weak D call TRBD2 (5 bases). The CDR3 length is 14 residues. V was shortened by 5 bases and J by 1 base, with 12 bases between the two germline ends. Germline CDR1 SGHTA, CDR2 FQGTGA. CDR3 region: CASSPSRDSYEQYF. As DNA, the CDR3 is TGTGCCAGCAGCCCCTCCCGGGATTCCTACGAGCAGTACTTC.

The gene calls are TRBV5-8 and TRBJ2-3; 10 bases map to TRBD1. Germline loops: CDR1 SGHTS, CDR2 YDEGEE. V shed 4 bases, J shed 3 bases, and the junction held 5 bases outside the gene matches. CDR3 length: 15 amino acids. CDR3 sequence (DNA): TGTGCCAGCAGCGGAGGACAGGGGGTAACAGATACGCAGTATTTT. As protein: CASSGGQGVTDTQYF.